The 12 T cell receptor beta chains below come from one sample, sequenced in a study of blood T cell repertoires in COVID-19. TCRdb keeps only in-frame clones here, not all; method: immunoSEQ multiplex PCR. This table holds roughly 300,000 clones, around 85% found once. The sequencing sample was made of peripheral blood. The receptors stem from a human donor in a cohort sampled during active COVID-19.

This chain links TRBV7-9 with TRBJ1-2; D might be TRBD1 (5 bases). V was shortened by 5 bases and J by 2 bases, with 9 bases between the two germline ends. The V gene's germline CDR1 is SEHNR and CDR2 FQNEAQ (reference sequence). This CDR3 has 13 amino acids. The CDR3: CASSQTENYGYTF. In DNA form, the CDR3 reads TGTGCCAGCAGCCAGACAGAAAACTATGGCTACACCTTC.

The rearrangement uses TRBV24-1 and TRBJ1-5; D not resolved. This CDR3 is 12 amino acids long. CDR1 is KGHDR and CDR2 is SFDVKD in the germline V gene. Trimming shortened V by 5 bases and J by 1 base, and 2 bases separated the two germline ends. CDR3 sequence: CATSVSNQPQHF. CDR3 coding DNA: TGTGCCACCAGTGTAAGCAATCAGCCCCAGCATTTT.

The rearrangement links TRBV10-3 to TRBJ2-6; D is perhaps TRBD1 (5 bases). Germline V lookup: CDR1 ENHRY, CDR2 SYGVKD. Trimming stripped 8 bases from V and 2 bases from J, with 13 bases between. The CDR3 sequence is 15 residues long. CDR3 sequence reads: CAIGGQAPGANVLTF. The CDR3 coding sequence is TGTGCCATCGGCGGACAAGCTCCTGGGGCCAACGTCCTGACTTTC.

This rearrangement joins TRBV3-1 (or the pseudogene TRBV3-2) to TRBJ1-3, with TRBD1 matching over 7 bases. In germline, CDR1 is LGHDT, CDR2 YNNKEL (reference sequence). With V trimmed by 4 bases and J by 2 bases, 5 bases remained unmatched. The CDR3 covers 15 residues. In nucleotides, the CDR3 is TGTGCCAGCAGCCGTGTGACAGGGACTGGAAACACCATATATTTT. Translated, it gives CASSRVTGTGNTIYF.

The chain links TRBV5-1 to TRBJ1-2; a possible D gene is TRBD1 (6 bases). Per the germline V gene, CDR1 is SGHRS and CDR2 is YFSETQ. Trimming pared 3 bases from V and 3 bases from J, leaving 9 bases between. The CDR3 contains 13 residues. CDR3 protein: CASSSQGYYGYTF. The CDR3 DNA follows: TGCGCCAGCAGCTCACAGGGTTACTATGGCTACACCTTC. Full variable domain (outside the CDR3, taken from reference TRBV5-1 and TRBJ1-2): KAGVTQTPRYLIKTRGQQVTLSCSPISGHRSVSWYQQTPGQGLQFLFEYFSETQRNKGNFPGRFSGRQFSNSRSEMNVSTLELGDSALYLCASSSQGYYGYTFGSGTRLTVV.

The CDR3 DNA follows: TGTGCCAGCAGAGGCGGTACTTACACTGAAGCTTTCTTT. It is translated as CASRGGTYTEAFF. The rearrangement joins TRBV27 to TRBJ1-1, with D hard to call. The CDR3 length is 13 residues. V lost 6 bases and J lost 3, with 11 bases in between. Germline CDR1 and CDR2: MNHEY and SMNVEV (reference sequence).

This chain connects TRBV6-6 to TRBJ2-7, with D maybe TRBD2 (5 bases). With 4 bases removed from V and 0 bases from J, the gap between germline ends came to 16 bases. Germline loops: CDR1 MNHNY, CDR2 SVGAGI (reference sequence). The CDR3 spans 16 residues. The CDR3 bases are TGTGCCAGCAGTTCACTCCGGGAAACACCCTCCTACGAGCAGTACTTC. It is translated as CASSSLRETPSYEQYF.

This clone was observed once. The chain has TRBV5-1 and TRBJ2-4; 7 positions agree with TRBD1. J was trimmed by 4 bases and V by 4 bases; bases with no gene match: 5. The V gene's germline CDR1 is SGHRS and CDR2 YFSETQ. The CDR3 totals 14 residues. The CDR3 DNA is TGCGCCAGCAGCCCCGGGACAGCGAAAAACATTCAGTACTTC. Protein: CASSPGTAKNIQYF.

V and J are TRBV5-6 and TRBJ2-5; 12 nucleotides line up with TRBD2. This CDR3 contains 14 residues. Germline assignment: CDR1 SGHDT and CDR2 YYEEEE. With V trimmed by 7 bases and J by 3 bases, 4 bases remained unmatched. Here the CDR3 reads CASERTSGEETQYF. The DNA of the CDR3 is TGTGCCAGCGAACGGACTAGCGGGGAAGAGACCCAGTACTTC. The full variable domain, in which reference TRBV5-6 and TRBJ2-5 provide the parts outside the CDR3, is DAGVTQSPTHLIKTRGQQVTLRCSPKSGHDTVSWYQQALGQGPQFIFQYYEEEERQRGNFPDRFSGHQFPNYSSELNVNALLLGDSALYLCASERTSGEETQYFGPGTRLLVL.

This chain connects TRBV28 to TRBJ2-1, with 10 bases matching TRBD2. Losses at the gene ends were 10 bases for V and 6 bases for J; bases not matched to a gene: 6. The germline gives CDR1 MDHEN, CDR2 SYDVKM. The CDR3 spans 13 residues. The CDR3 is CATSGTSVNEQFF. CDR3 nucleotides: TGTGCCACTTCCGGGACTAGCGTCAATGAGCAGTTCTTC.

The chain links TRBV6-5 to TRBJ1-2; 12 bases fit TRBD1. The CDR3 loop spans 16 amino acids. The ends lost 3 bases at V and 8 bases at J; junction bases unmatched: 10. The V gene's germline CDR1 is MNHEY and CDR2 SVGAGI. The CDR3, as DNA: TGTGCCAGCAGTTATCGATCGGGACAGGGGGCGCGAGGCTACACCTTC. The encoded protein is CASSYRSGQGARGYTF.

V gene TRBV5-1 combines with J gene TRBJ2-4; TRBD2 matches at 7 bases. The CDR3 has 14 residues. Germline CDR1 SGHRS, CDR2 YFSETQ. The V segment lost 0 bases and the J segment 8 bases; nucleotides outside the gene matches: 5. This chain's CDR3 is CASSLAIAGDIQYF. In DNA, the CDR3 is TGCGCCAGCAGCTTGGCTATTGCGGGAGACATTCAGTACTTC.